The rows below give T cell receptor beta chains drawn from one sample of a study of blood T cell repertoires in COVID-19. Sequencing was performed with immunoSEQ multiplex PCR; in TCRdb, only in-frame clones are kept and a portion is missing. The sample has approximately 300,000 clones; approximately 80% are singletons. Specimen: peripheral blood. Source of these receptors: a woman in her forties or fifties with active or convalescent COVID-19. CDR3s include the opening cysteine and the closing phenylalanine or tryptophan. The D gene is left open where the match is weak. The listing skips clone size in some rows; elsewhere it reads once, few, many or a size class.

V: TRBV7-2
length: 18
J: TRBJ1-5
D: TRBD1
size: .
CDR3: CASSLGFGTGIRNQPQHF
DNA: TGTGCCAGCAGCTTAGGGTTCGGGACAGGGATACGGAATCAGCCCCAGCATTTT

V: TRBV29-1
length: 10
J: TRBJ2-5
D: .
size: .
CDR3: CSVGEETQYF
DNA: TGCAGCGTTGGCGAGGAGACCCAGTACTTC

V: TRBV3-1/TRBV3-2
length: 17
J: TRBJ1-4
D: TRBD1
size: once
CDR3: CASSQTSGGATKEKLFF
DNA: TGTGCCAGCAGCCAAACTTCAGGGGGCGCGACGAAGGAAAAACTGTTTTTT

V: TRBV3-1/TRBV3-2
length: 13
J: TRBJ2-2
D: .
size: few
CDR3: CASSGPGTGELFF
DNA: TGTGCCAGCAGTGGGCCGGGAACCGGGGAGCTGTTTTTT

V: TRBV29-1
length: 11
J: TRBJ1-2
D: .
size: .
CDR3: CSVDRDNGYTF
DNA: TGCAGCGTTGACAGGGATAATGGCTACACCTTC

V: TRBV7-2
length: 14
J: TRBJ2-5
D: .
size: .
CDR3: CASSRERNQETQYF
DNA: TGTGCCAGCTCCCGTGAGAGGAACCAAGAGACCCAGTACTTC

V: TRBV19
length: 14
J: TRBJ2-3
D: TRBD1
size: .
CDR3: CASRIRGQRDTQYF
DNA: TGTGCCAGTAGGATCAGGGGGCAGAGAGATACGCAGTATTTT

V: TRBV10-2
length: 17
J: TRBJ2-2
D: TRBD1
size: .
CDR3: CASSEATGGVGVRELFF
DNA: TGCGCCAGCAGTGAAGCGACAGGGGGCGTCGGTGTGAGGGAGCTGTTTTTT

V: TRBV27
length: 14
J: TRBJ1-4
D: TRBD1
size: .
CDR3: CASRQGWGNEKLFF
DNA: TGTGCCAGCAGACAGGGGTGGGGTAATGAAAAACTGTTTTTT

V: TRBV28
length: 14
J: TRBJ1-5
D: .
size: once
CDR3: CASSPLDRRQPQHF
DNA: TGTGCCAGCAGTCCCCTGGACAGACGTCAGCCCCAGCATTTT